This record concerns one TCR beta chain sequence. The antigen it binds to is not known. The record has no base qualities; no much larger clone is one base away. The entry originates in a study of cytomegalovirus exposure and HLA in healthy donors (dated by TCRdb to the late 2010s). For the wider study: An earlier analysis of approximately 600 of the donors reported about 290 Gb of sequence data and roughly 100 million unique TCR beta sequences from around 200 million T cells. An early release that covered some 630 HLA-typed donors contained about 300 gigabases of sequencing data and roughly 84 million unique TCR sequences. Of the roughly 400 genotyped donors, roughly 76% were placed in the genetic ancestry cluster associated with self-reported Caucasian donors. The study aimed to test whether cataloging public T cell receptors could reveal signatures of past pathogen exposure. The study used immunosequencing to profile the T cell repertoires of 600 to 850 subjects and linked those repertoires to cytomegalovirus serostatus. Along with the roughly 670-subject first cohort, a separate validation cohort of around 120 different subjects was used. To predict cytomegalovirus infection status, the study brought together high-throughput TCR immunosequencing, statistical association of individual TCRs with disease status, and machine learning. A later analysis re-examined previously published TCR beta repertoires from about 670 donors and added high-resolution HLA genotyping to investigate patterns of TCR occurrence. Rather than using new phenotypic data, the later analysis identified candidate immune exposures from TCR beta sequences and from how often those sequences occurred across donors. An earlier analysis of approximately 630 of the donors applied high-throughput TCR beta sequencing to assess whether each TCR beta V gene segment acted as functional or pseudogenic. Donor age, sex, ethnicity and CMV serostatus were compiled alongside the repertoire data. Genome-wide SNP genotypes for about 55% of the roughly 670 donors were used in a later genetic analysis, which treated that subset as a discovery cohort. All discovery cohort repertoires had been generated on a single sequencing platform. Both class I and class II loci were covered by HLA typing, at four-digit resolution. The number of typed donors differed by locus: about 629-640 for A, B, C, DRB1 and DQB1; approximately 530 for DQA1; approximately 600 for DPA1; and around 450 for DPB1. Roughly 5 DR-DQ haplotypes were treated as single units for association and clustering because of strong linkage in the cohort. Among about 400 genotyped donors of the cohort, an average of about 220,000 unique TCR beta nucleotide sequences was sequenced per donor, of which approximately 19% were non-productive.

V loses 4 bases at its end and J loses 6 bases; junction bases beyond the gene matches: 6. According to the germline V gene, CDR1 reads SQVTM and CDR2 reads ANQGSEA. Inclusive of the bounding cysteine and phenylalanine, the CDR3 is 13 residues long. Only the CDR3 DNA is retained, 39 bases long and in frame from the first base. The cohort comprised approximately 700 healthy bone marrow donors. At the time of sampling, all cohort members were nominally healthy, though unrecorded immune exposures were likely present. The donor tested CMV seronegative and was one of the 352 seronegative cohort members. A peripheral blood sample was provided by each donor, and peripheral blood mononuclear cells were used for TCR beta sequencing. The Qiagen DNeasy Blood Extraction Kit was used to extract genomic DNA from the blood cell samples. General findings and caveats noted by the study authors: Strong co-occurrence of HLA alleles, especially DR and DQ, made assigning TCR associations to individual alleles difficult. The earlier analysis of nearly 600 of the donors excluded roughly 16 rarely observed V segments, including chromosome 9 orphons, because counts were too low. Because HLA typing was unavailable for some donors at each locus, only the typed subset was used in association tests. According to a later analysis, parvovirus B19, influenza, CMV and Epstein-Barr virus appeared linked to several top co-occurrence clusters. A further reported finding was that TCR beta sequences accurately predicted the HLA-A and HLA-B alleles for most subjects in the first cohort. Specific HLA alleles were associated with more than 15,000 TCR beta sequences at a false discovery rate of 0.05 in a later analysis. Most TCR sequences were seen in very few donors, while some public TCRs were found in many individuals. In a later genetic analysis, a missense DCLRE1C variant was associated with V-gene and J-gene trimming of TCR beta chains, and the association was replicated in an independent cohort. Immune exposure information for the cohort was limited to CMV serostatus. The study gave a list of around 170 TCR beta chains associated with cytomegalovirus. A cluster of highly shared sequence variants was judged likely to represent a technical artifact of the sequencing pipeline. Cytomegalovirus status was reported to be diagnosed by the classifier with high specificity and sensitivity in both the original and validation cohorts. The authors suggested that the approach could potentially be generalized to other disease states and immunological phenotypes. According to a later analysis, most CMV-associated TCR beta chains appeared to be HLA-restricted, and the HLA associations seemed to be driven largely by CMV exposure. A later genetic analysis reported fewer N-insertions in productive TCRs among donors in an Asian-associated ancestry cluster than the roughly 700-donor mean. Because the 87-base-pair reads could not distinguish some IMGT-functional V segments, including TRBV6-2 and TRBV6-3, those segments were excluded. In vitro tests confirmed that a few of the cytomegalovirus-associated TCR beta chains recognize cytomegalovirus antigens. According to a later analysis, TCR association rates differed among HLA loci, with DRB1 alleles showing the most associated TCRs and HLA-C alleles showing the fewest. Roughly uniform sequencing depth across donors was assumed in presence/absence analyses, although this assumption may not hold. In an earlier analysis of around 500 of the donors, most TCR beta V segments appeared in productive rearrangements about 87% or about 30% of the time, broadly matching IMGT annotations. Correlated functional status among segregating V segments might be attributable to linkage disequilibrium, but an unknown experimental factor could not be ruled out. In a later analysis, HLA-associated TCR beta chains were found to be more clonally expanded and to have lower generation probabilities than equally common non-associated chains. This cohort had only TCR beta chains sequenced, and the lack of alpha or paired-chain data limited which features could be detected.

Library creation used the immunoSEQ multiplex PCR assay. The multiplex PCR relied on a mix of 60 forward primers for TCR Vbeta segments and 13 reverse primers for TCR Jbeta segments. The CDR3 region of rearranged TCR beta genes was amplified from genomic DNA by a multiplex PCR assay. Amplified TCR beta libraries were sequenced as 87-base-pair reads on the Illumina HiSeq System. The paper's data handling went like this. A later analysis tallied 80 million to 95 million unique TCR beta chains across the 700 or so repertoires, and about 10 million of those chains were shared by two or more donors. Raw reads were error-corrected and collapsed into unique sequences by a nearest-neighbor algorithm in which closely related sequences were merged to remove PCR and sequencing errors. CDR3 sequences were aligned to IMGT reference sequences to assign V, D and J gene segments. For a sequence to be retained, a match of at least six nucleotides to both a V gene segment and a J gene segment was required. A rearrangement counted as productive if the CDR3 had no stop codons and remained in frame with V and J, and every other rearrangement counted as non-productive. CDR3 was defined by IMGT convention, running from the second conserved V-encoded cysteine to the conserved J-encoded phenylalanine. Sequences without an unambiguous match to a single V gene segment were excluded from the earlier analysis of 450 to 650 of the donors. In an earlier analysis of 587 of the donors, V segments were called functional above 56.7% productive rearrangements and were called segregating when the between-donor standard deviation exceeded 5%. To diagnose cytomegalovirus status from the catalog of TCR beta chain sequences, a statistical classification framework was built. In a later analysis, V and J genes were assigned by comparing TCR nucleotide sequences against IMGT/GENE-DB human TR gene sequences. In a later analysis, CDR3 sequences and most-parsimonious VDJ recombination scenarios were assigned using the TCRdist pipeline. In a later analysis, every TCR beta chain was defined by the combination of its CDR3 amino acid sequence and its V-gene family, and reads without a unique V-gene family were dropped. In a later analysis, approximately 590 highly shared, low-generation-probability nucleotide sequences were removed to address suspected cross-contamination and a sequencing artifact. In a later analysis, a clonal expansion index for each public chain was calculated from normalized within-repertoire ranks of inferred template counts. A later analysis computed generation probabilities with a VDJ recombination model fitted to out-of-frame rearrangements, and checked the results against IGoR. A later analysis scored TCR-TCR, TCR-HLA and TCR-CMV co-occurrence with hypergeometric tests, applying a repertoire-size bias correction to TCR pairs. In a later analysis, false discovery rates were estimated by permuting HLA or CMV assignments 20 times. In a later analysis, co-occurring TCRs were grouped with DBSCAN, and TCRdist sequence similarity was added when clustering was performed within HLA-allele-positive subsets. Co-occurrence clustering excluded repertoires with fewer than 30,000 or more than 120,000 public chains, plus five with anomalous nucleotide sharing. The immuneACCESS repertoire file appears here via TCRdb, limited to in-frame rearrangements. These files lack a portion of the clones; in checked studies, under half of the deficit traces to unresolved V genes, and the cause of the others is not known. V and J calls plus clone size are reproduced from that table; the DNA served to infer D and trimming. The sample contains around 250,000 clones, about nine tenths of them found a single time. Approximately 1.5% of the sample is in the top ten clones.

The source is a girl aged 2-10 years in good health and CMV-seronegative. The specimen sequenced was PBMCs. The receptor chain draws on TRBV29-1 and TRBJ2-1; TRBD2 matches 7 bases in the middle. The DNA sequence follows: TGCAGCGTTGTCGGGAGGTCTACCAATGAGCAGTTCTTC. Its coded protein is CSVVGRSTNEQFF.